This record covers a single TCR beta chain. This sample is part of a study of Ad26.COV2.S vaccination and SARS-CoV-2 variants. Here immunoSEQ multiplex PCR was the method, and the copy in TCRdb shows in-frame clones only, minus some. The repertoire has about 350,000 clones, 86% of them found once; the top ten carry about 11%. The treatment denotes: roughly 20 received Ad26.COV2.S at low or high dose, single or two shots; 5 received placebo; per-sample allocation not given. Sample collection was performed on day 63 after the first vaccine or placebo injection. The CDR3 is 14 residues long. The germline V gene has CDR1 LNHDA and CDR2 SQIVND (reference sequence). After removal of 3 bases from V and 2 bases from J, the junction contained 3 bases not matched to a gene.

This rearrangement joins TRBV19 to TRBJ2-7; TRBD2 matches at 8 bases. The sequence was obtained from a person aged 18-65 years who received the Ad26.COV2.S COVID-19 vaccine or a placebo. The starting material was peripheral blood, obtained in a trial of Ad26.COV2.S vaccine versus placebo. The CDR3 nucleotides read TGTGCCAGTAGTATTATAGCGGGACCCTACGAGCAGTACTTC. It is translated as CASSIIAGPYEQYF.